This T cell receptor beta chain came from a study of vaccination and CD4 T cells after COVID-19. Across the whole study: Convalescent cases consisted of six males and four females, of whom two were Hispanic.

As to this clonotype: The antigen is undetermined.

Sample treatment: roughly ten-day PBMC culture with coronavirus spike peptide pools or control peptides (ViraFEST assay). Gathering of the CD4+ T cells, from the unexposed donor, took place before the COVID-19 pandemic (2011-2018). IL-2 (approximately 10 IU/ml) and peptide pools (roughly 10 ug/ml) were added to cultures of two million PBMCs per well. Germline V gene lookup returns CDR1 MNHNS and CDR2 SASEGT. The V and J ends lost 6 bases and 1 base, in that order; junction bases with no gene match: 10. The CDR3 totals 17 residues. Sequencing of cultured CD4+ T cell DNA used the Oncomine TCR Beta short-read assay. A single record per CDR3 protein comes from TCRdb applying MiXCR to the PCR reads. The sample yields fewer than 7,500 distinct CDR3 sequences, 35% to 50% seen once.

The clonotype was recovered from a human donor in good health. The chain recombines TRBV6-1 with TRBJ1-3; 9 positions match TRBD1. Input material: CD4+ T cells from blood, cultured in vitro. CDR3 amino acids: CASSAPGQGVSGNTIYF. DNA for the CDR3: TGTGCCAGCAGCGCACCGGGACAGGGCGTTTCTGGAAACACCATATATTTT.